The entry below gives a single TCR beta chain sequence along with its context. Its antigen is undetermined. Here immunoSEQ multiplex PCR was the method, and the copy in TCRdb shows in-frame clones only, minus some. The sample lists 60,000 to 100,000 clones, around 86% seen once, with around 0.23% in the top ten. The V end was cut by 1 base, the J end by 5 bases, with 14 bases between. The CDR3 covers 15 residues. The V gene's germline CDR1 is KGHSH and CDR2 LQKENI. The data stem from a study of OX40 agonist ivuxolimab in advanced cancers. Study in general: The dose-escalation cohort had hepatocellular carcinoma, melanoma, renal cell or head and neck cancer. Partial responses occurred in three patients (one hepatocellular carcinoma, two cutaneous melanoma). Previous treatment with anti-PD-1, anti-PD-L1 or anti-CTLA-4 therapy was allowed; roughly 40% had received some. Study outcomes and limitations: No antigen was identified for the clonally expanded peripheral T cells.

The TCR sequence derives from an adult with an advanced solid tumor such as melanoma, head and neck, liver or kidney cancer. The chain joins TRBV18 to TRBJ2-5; a weak D match, TRBD2 (6 bases). The source material was CD4+ or CD8+ T cells sorted from blood, sampled in a trial of the OX40 agonist ivuxolimab. The CDR3 DNA reads as TGTGCCAGCTCACCACAATCAGCGGGTGGCGAGACCCAGTACTTC. Translating it yields CASSPQSAGGETQYF.